Listed here are 19 T cell receptor beta chains from one sample, sequenced in a study of blood T cell repertoires in COVID-19. Clones were sequenced by immunoSEQ multiplex PCR, and TCRdb holds only the in-frame ones, with some missing. This sample carries around 140,000 clones, 85% to 90% of them seen once, and the ten largest clones take approximately 8%. What was sequenced was peripheral blood. The receptors derive from an older woman with acute or convalescent COVID-19.

The count of this clone is one. The chain couples TRBV3-1 (or the pseudogene TRBV3-2) to TRBJ2-5, with 9 nucleotides matching TRBD2. Per the germline V gene, CDR1 is LGHDT and CDR2 is YNNKEL (reference sequence). The CDR3 has 16 amino acids. V dropped 3 bases and J dropped 4; count of bases not matched to a gene: 9. The CDR3 loop reads CASSHENSGGGETQYF. The DNA for the CDR3 is TGTGCCAGCAGCCATGAAAATAGCGGGGGCGGAGAGACCCAGTACTTC.

This chain links TRBV27 with TRBJ2-3; TRBD2 might be the D (7 bases). The CDR3 spans 14 residues. CDR1 is MNHEY, CDR2 SMNVEV, per germline (reference sequence). CDR3: CASRQGRGNREQYF. The CDR3 nucleotides are TGTGCTTCGAGGCAGGGGCGGGGGAATAGGGAGCAGTATTTT.

This rearrangement joins TRBV29-1 to TRBJ1-5, with D maybe TRBD1 (6 bases). Trimming left V 7 bases short and J 1 base short, with 11 bases between. This CDR3 region has 13 residues. Germline CDR1 is SQVTM and CDR2 is ANQGSEA. DNA of the CDR3: TGCAGCGCAAGGACAGCCAGCAATCAGCCCCAGCATTTT. The encoded protein is CSARTASNQPQHF.

The rearrangement links TRBV6-1 to TRBJ1-2; D uncertain. The CDR3 sequence is 12 residues long. V was shortened by 3 bases and J by 8 bases, with 10 bases between the two germline ends. Germline V lookup: CDR1 MNHNS, CDR2 SASEGT. The CDR3 region is CASSESPGGYTF. DNA of the CDR3: TGTGCCAGCAGTGAGTCACCGGGGGGCTACACCTTC.

This chain uses TRBV9 with TRBJ2-1, with D perhaps TRBD2 (6 bases). Germline values: CDR1 SGDLS, CDR2 YYNGEE. Trimming left V 4 bases short and J 7 bases short, with 12 bases between. This CDR3 has 13 amino acids. This CDR3 is CASSTNSGNEQFF. The CDR3 nucleotides read TGTGCCAGCAGCACTAATAGCGGAAATGAGCAGTTCTTC.

J is TRBJ1-1 and V is TRBV7-2, with D maybe TRBD1 (5 bases). This CDR3 has 15 residues. CDR1 is SGHTA, CDR2 FQGNSA, per germline. Trimming removed 5 bases at V and 0 bases at J, with 13 bases between. CDR3 DNA: TGTGCCAGCAGCCCCCGCCGACAGATGAACACTGAAGCTTTCTTT. The encoded protein is CASSPRRQMNTEAFF.

The CDR3 region has the DNA TGTGCCAGCAGTTACTCATCCAGGGGGCGCGAAAAACTGTTTTTT. This encodes CASSYSSRGREKLFF. The V and J genes are TRBV6-5 and TRBJ1-4; 8 bases match TRBD1. The germline V gene encodes CDR1 MNHEY and CDR2 SVGAGI. The CDR3 is made up of 15 amino acids. After removal of 0 bases from V and 8 bases from J, the junction contained 5 bases not matched to a gene.

The rearrangement uses TRBV9 and TRBJ2-1; D perhaps matches TRBD2 (5 bases). From germline, CDR1 is SGDLS and CDR2 YYNGEE. The CDR3 covers 15 residues. V lost 0 bases, J lost 3 bases, and 10 bases lay in between. In DNA form, the CDR3 reads TGTGCCAGCAGCGTAGGGACTGGAATCTACAATGAGCAGTTCTTC. Its protein is CASSVGTGIYNEQFF. Full variable domain (rest looked up from reference TRBV9 and TRBJ2-1): DSGVTQTPKHLITATGQRVTLRCSPRSGDLSVYWYQQSLDQGLQFLIQYYNGEERAKGNILERFSAQQFPDLHSELNLSSLELGDSALYFCASSVGTGIYNEQFFGPGTRLTVL.

This sequence joins TRBV5-4 and TRBJ1-4; 9 bases agree with TRBD1. With V trimmed by 2 bases and J by 4 bases, 3 bases remained unmatched. Germline CDR1 and CDR2: SGHNT and YYREEE (reference sequence). The CDR3 covers 15 residues. This CDR3 is CASSFTGQGNEKLFF. The CDR3 DNA reads TGTGCCAGCAGCTTCACGGGACAGGGTAATGAAAAACTGTTTTTT.

This sequence joins TRBV7-3 and TRBJ1-3; 7 nucleotides agree with TRBD1. After removal of 6 bases from V and 2 bases from J, the junction contained 1 base not matched to a gene. This CDR3 has 13 amino acids. Per germline, CDR1 SGHTA and CDR2 FQGTGA. The CDR3 nucleotides read TGTGCCAGCAGTACAGGGGCTGGAAACACCATATATTTT. Its protein is CASSTGAGNTIYF.

The rearrangement joins TRBV28 to TRBJ1-5; no clear D. Trimming removed 2 bases from V and 3 bases from J, with 8 bases in between. The CDR3 is 14 residues long. Germline values: CDR1 MDHEN, CDR2 SYDVKM. Here the CDR3 reads CASSLVGFNQPQHF. CDR3 DNA sequence: TGTGCCAGCAGTTTAGTGGGCTTCAATCAGCCCCAGCATTTT.

This chain joins TRBV5-5 and TRBJ1-4; a weak D match, TRBD1 (6 bases). This CDR3 region has 16 residues. V lost 0 bases to trimming and J lost 3 bases, with 12 bases between them. Germline V lookup: CDR1 SGHKS, CDR2 YYEKEE (reference sequence). The CDR3 protein is CASSLGYRVANEKLFF. The CDR3 nucleotides read TGTGCCAGCAGCTTGGGCTACAGGGTAGCTAATGAAAAACTGTTTTTT.

The genes are TRBV18 and TRBJ2-3; TRBD2 aligns across 9 bases. Germline trimming cut 3 bases from V and 2 bases from J; bases unmatched to any gene: 3. The germline CDR1 and CDR2 sequences are KGHSH and LQKENI. The CDR3 consists of 15 residues. The CDR3, as DNA: TGTGCCAGCTCACCCAGCGGGGGGTACACAGATACGCAGTATTTT. This codes for CASSPSGGYTDTQYF.

Note on this clone: The same CDR3 also results from other DNA sequences found in this sample. This chain joins TRBV5-1 and TRBJ2-1; no clear D gene. V lost 0 bases, J lost 7 bases, and 8 bases lay in between. Germline-derived CDR1 and CDR2 are SGHRS and YFSETQ. The CDR3 is 13 residues long. CDR3 DNA sequence: TGCGCCAGCAGCTTGGGGTTGGCAAATGAGCAGTTCTTC. Its protein product is CASSLGLANEQFF.

The gene calls are TRBV19 and TRBJ2-1, with 10 bases lining up with TRBD2. The CDR3 extends over 15 amino acids. The germline gives CDR1 LNHDA, CDR2 SQIVND (reference sequence). Trimming took 6 bases from V and 7 from J; bases not matched to a gene: 9. The CDR3 spells CASRDILAGSNEQFF. The CDR3 nucleotides read TGTGCCAGTAGGGATATACTAGCGGGAAGTAATGAGCAGTTCTTC.

The V and J genes are TRBV19 and TRBJ1-2, with D maybe TRBD1 (6 bases). Germline assignment: CDR1 LNHDA and CDR2 SQIVND (reference sequence). V dropped 7 bases and J dropped 3 bases, with 9 bases sitting between them. The CDR3 totals 12 residues. CDR3 coding DNA: TGTGCCAGTACGAGGACAGACTATGGCTACACCTTC. Its protein product is CASTRTDYGYTF. The full variable domain, completed using reference TRBV19 and TRBJ1-2, is DGGITQSPKYLFRKEGQNVTLSCEQNLNHDAMYWYRQDPGQGLRLIYYSQIVNDFQKGDIAEGYSVSREKKESFPLTVTSAQKNPTAFYLCASTRTDYGYTFGSGTRLTVV.

The chain combines TRBV21-1 with TRBJ2-7; the table names TRBD1, a call not compared with the DNA. TRBV21-1 is assigned pseudogene status. This CDR3 is built from 14 residues. The CDR3 bases are TGTGCCAGCAGCAATCCCGCAGGGGTTGGGGAGCAGTACTTC. Protein: CASSNPAGVGEQYF.

This chain joins TRBV30 and TRBJ2-7; 9 nucleotides agree with TRBD1. V was pared by 0 bases and J by 6 bases, with 12 bases of the junction left unmatched. Per germline, CDR1 GTSNPN and CDR2 SVGIG (reference sequence). The CDR3 has 16 residues. DNA of the CDR3: TGTGCCTGGAGTGTACAAGGGACAGGGCTCCGTTTCGAGCAGTACTTC. Translated: CAWSVQGTGLRFEQYF.

This clone was observed once. This sequence joins TRBV24-1 and TRBJ2-3; D not certain. Looked up from germline, CDR1 is KGHDR and CDR2 is SFDVKD. V lost 2 bases, J lost 6 bases, and 5 bases lay in between. CDR3 length: 12 residues. The CDR3 DNA sequence: TGTGCCACCAGTGATTACAGCGATACGCAGTATTTT. This translates into CATSDYSDTQYF.